This TCR beta chain was profiled in a study of shared clonotypes between healthy human individuals. The V and J ends lost 4 bases and 3 bases, in that order; junction bases with no gene match: 10. Looked up from germline, CDR1 is SGDLS and CDR2 is YYNGEE. The CDR3 contains 15 residues. As to this clone: Its target is not known.

Some clones are missing from TCRdb's copy, which holds only in-frame ones; the method was immunoSEQ multiplex PCR. The table lists roughly 2,300,000 clones, 85% to 95% of them singletons. Study-wide results and limits: Among several donors, approximately 5% of naive CD4 clonotypes were found in common. Measured sharing among donors was expected to vary with sequencing depth. Naive subsets, compared against memory subsets, generally had larger estimated richness values. Blood alone was sampled, and tissue repertoires likely differ.

The TCR comes from a young man in good health. Some clones in this sample may be carry-over from other donors' samples. The sequenced sample consisted of naive CD4+ T cells from PBMCs. Subset specified: CD45RA+ positively selected. The chain employs TRBV9 and TRBJ2-7; 7 bases agree with TRBD1. The CDR3 DNA reads TGTGCCAGCAGCTCCGGACAGGCTGACTACTACGAGCAGTACTTC. This sequence encodes CASSSGQADYYEQYF.